This TCR beta chain was documented in a study of blood T cells in healthy people across ages. A sample-barcoded 5' primer and a J-beta primer mix were used in a second PCR of roughly 7 to 11 cycles. TCRdb processed the 5' RACE reads anew with MiXCR; each CDR3 protein has one entry. The data show over 1.5 million distinct CDR3 sequences, 40% to 55% seen once. What was sequenced was blood. This clonotype was obtained from a middle-aged woman in good health.

The CDR3 loop reads CASSQAETTQYF. The CDR3 bases are TGTGCCAGCAGCCAAGCCGAAACAACCCAGTACTTC. The rearrangement links TRBV7-9 to TRBJ2-5; D uncertain. CDR3 size: 12 residues. Trimming took 5 bases from V and 8 from J, leaving 12 bases between them. Germline CDR1 is SEHNR and CDR2 is FQNEAQ (reference sequence).